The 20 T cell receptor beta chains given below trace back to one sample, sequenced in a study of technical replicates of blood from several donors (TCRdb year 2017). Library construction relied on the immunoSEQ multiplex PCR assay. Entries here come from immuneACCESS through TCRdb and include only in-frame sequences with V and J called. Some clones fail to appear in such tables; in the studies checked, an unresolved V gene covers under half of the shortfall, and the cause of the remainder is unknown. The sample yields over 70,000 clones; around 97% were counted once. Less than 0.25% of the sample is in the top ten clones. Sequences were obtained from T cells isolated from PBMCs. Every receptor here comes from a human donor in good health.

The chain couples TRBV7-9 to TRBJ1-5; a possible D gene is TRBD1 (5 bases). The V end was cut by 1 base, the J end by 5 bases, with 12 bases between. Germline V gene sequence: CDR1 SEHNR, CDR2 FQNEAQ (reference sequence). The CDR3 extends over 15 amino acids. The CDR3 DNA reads TGTGCCAGCAGCTTAGGAGCCAGGGAGGATCAGCCCCAGCATTTT. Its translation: CASSLGAREDQPQHF.

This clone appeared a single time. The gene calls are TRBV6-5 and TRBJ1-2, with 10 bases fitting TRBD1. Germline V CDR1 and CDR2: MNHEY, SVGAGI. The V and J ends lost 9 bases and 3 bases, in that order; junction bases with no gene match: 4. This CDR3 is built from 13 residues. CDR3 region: CASRQGADYGYTF. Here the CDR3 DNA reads TGTGCCAGTAGACAGGGGGCGGACTATGGCTACACCTTC.

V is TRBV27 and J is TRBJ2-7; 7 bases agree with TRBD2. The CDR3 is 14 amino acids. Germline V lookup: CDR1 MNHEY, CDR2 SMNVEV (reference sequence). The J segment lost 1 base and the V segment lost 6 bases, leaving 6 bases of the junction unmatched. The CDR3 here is CASRLSGGSYEQYF. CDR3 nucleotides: TGTGCCAGCAGACTCTCGGGGGGATCCTACGAGCAGTACTTC.

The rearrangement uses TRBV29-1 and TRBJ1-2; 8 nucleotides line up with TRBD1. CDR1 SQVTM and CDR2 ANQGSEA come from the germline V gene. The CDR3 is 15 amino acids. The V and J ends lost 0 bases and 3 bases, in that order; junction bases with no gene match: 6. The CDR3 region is CSVEDIGQGDYGYTF. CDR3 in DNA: TGCAGCGTTGAAGACATAGGACAGGGTGACTATGGCTACACCTTC. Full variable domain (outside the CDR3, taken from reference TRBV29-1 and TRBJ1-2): SAVISQKPSRDICQRGTSLTIQCQVDSQVTMMFWYRQQPGQSLTLIATANQGSEATYESGFVIDKFPISRPNLTFSTLTVSNMSPEDSSIYLCSVEDIGQGDYGYTFGSGTRLTVV.

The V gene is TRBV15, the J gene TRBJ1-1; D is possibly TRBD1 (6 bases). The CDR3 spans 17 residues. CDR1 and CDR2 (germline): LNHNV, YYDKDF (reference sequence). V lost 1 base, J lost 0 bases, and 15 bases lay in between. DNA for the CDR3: TGTGCCACCAGCAGAGGGGGGACAACAATTATGAACACTGAAGCTTTCTTT. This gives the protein CATSRGGTTIMNTEAFF.

This chain's CDR3 is CASSTGGSGQPQHF. CDR3 sequence (DNA): TGTGCCAGTAGTACGGGGGGGTCCGGTCAGCCCCAGCATTTT. This sequence joins TRBV19 and TRBJ1-5, with D perhaps matching TRBD1 (5 bases). This CDR3 contains 14 residues. Germline assignment: CDR1 LNHDA and CDR2 SQIVND (reference sequence). The ends were cut back, 4 bases at V and 6 bases at J, with 13 bases in the middle.

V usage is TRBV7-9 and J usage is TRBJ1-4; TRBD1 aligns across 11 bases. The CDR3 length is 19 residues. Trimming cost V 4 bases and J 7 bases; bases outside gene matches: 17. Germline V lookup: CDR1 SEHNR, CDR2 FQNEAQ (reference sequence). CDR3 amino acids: CASSYGRDRGAFYGEKLFF. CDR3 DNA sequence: TGTGCCAGCAGCTACGGACGGGACAGGGGGGCATTTTACGGTGAAAAACTGTTTTTT.

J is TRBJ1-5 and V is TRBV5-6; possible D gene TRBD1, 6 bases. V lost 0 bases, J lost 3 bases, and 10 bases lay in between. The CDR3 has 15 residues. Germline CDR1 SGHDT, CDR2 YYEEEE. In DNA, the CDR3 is TGTGCCAGCAGCTTGGCGGGGGGCTACAATCAGCCCCAGCATTTT. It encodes CASSLAGGYNQPQHF.

The chain's CDR3 is CATSRDRLTDTEAFF. The CDR3 DNA reads as TGTGCCACCAGCAGAGACCGACTGACAGACACTGAAGCTTTCTTT. The rearrangement joins TRBV15 to TRBJ1-1; weak D call: TRBD1 (5 bases). Per the germline V gene, CDR1 is LNHNV and CDR2 is YYDKDF (reference sequence). Deletions cut 0 bases from V and 3 bases from J, with 11 bases between. This CDR3 spans 15 amino acids.

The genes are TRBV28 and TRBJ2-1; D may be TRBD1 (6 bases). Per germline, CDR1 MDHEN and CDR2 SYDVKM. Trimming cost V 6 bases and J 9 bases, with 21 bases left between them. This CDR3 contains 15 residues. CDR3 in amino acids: CASSPQLPGAGEQFF. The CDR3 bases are TGTGCCAGCAGCCCGCAACTTCCAGGGGCTGGTGAGCAGTTCTTC.

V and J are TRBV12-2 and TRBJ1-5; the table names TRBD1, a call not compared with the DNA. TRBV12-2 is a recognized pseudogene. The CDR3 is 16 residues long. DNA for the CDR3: TGTGCAAGTCGCGTAGATAGACAGGGGAGCAATCAGCCCCAGCATTTT. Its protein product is CASRVDRQGSNQPQHF.

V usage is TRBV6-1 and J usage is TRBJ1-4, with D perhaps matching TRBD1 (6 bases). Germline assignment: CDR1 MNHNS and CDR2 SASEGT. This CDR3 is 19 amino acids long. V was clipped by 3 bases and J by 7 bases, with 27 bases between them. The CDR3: CASSDRIAKRGADGEKLFF. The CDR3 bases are TGTGCCAGCAGTGACAGAATAGCCAAACGGGGGGCAGATGGTGAAAAACTGTTTTTT.

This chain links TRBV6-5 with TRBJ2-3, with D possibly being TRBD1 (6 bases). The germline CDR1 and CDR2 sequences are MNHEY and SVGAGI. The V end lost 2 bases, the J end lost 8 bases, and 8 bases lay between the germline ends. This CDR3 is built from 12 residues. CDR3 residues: CASSYLGGTQYF. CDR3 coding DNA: TGTGCCAGCAGTTACCTAGGGGGTACGCAGTATTTT.

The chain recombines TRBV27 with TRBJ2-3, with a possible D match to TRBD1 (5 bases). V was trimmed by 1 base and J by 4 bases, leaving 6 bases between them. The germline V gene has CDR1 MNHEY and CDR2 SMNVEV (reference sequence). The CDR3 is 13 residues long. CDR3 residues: CASSLLTADTQYF. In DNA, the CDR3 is TGTGCCAGCAGTTTATTGACAGCAGATACGCAGTATTTT.

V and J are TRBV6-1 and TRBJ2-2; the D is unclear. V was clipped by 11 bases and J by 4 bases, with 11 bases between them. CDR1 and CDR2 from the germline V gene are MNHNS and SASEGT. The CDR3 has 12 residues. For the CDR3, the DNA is TGTGCCCAGCAATCGGGCACCGGGGAGCTGTTTTTT. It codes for CAQQSGTGELFF.

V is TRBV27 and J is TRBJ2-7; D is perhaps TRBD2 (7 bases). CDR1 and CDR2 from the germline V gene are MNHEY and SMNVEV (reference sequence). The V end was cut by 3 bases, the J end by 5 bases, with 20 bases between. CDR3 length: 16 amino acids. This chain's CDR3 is CASSFIGGRGAHEQYF. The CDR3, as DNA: TGTGCCAGCAGTTTCATTGGGGGACGGGGGGCCCACGAGCAGTACTTC.

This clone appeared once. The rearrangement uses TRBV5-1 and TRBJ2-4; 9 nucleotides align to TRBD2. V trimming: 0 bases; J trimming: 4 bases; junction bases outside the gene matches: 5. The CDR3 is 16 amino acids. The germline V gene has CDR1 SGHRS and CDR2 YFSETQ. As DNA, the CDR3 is TGCGCCAGCAGCTTGGAATTGACTAGCGGAAAAAACATTCAGTACTTC. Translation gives CASSLELTSGKNIQYF.

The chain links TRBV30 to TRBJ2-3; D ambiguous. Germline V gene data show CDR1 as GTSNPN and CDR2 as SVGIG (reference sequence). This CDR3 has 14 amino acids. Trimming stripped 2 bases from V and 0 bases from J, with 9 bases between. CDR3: CAWSLVASTDTQYF. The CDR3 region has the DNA TGTGCCTGGAGTTTGGTAGCTAGCACAGATACGCAGTATTTT.

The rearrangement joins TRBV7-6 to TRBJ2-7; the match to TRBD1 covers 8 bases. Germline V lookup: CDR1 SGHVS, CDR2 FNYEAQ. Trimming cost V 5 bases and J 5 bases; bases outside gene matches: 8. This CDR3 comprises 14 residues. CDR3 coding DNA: TGTGCCAGCAGCATGAGGACAGGGCAAGACGAGCAGTACTTC. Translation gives CASSMRTGQDEQYF.

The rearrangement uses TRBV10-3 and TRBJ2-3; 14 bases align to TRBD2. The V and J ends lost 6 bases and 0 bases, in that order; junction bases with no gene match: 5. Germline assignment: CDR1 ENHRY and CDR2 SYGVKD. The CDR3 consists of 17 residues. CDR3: CAIRPGLAGASTDTQYF. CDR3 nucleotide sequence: TGTGCCATCAGACCGGGACTAGCGGGAGCAAGCACAGATACGCAGTATTTT.